The rows below give T cell receptor beta chains drawn from one sample of a study of control samples from healthy donors and cancer patients. Assay used: immunoSEQ multiplex PCR; TCRdb lists only in-frame clones, some missing. The sample records about 120,000 clones, 85% to 90% being singletons. Sequenced input: blood. The source is a man aged 25-40 years in good health. Each CDR3 is given with its conserved first and last residue. A D gene is named only where the DNA matches it firmly. Some rows have no size entry. The others give once, few or many, or a class for an expanded clone.

V: TRBV6-5
J: TRBJ2-1
size: few
D: -
CDR3: CASSPGASDYNEQFF
DNA: TGTGCCAGCAGCCCAGGAGCTTCTGACTACAATGAGCAGTTCTTC

V: TRBV3-1/TRBV3-2
J: TRBJ1-5
size: -
D: TRBD1
CDR3: CASSRDRVSGQPQHF
DNA: TGTGCCAGCAGCCGGGACAGGGTGTCGGGTCAGCCCCAGCATTTT

V: TRBV19
J: TRBJ1-3
size: -
D: TRBD1
CDR3: CATATGYGNTIYF
DNA: TGTGCCACCGCGACAGGGTACGGAAACACCATATATTTT

V: TRBV3-1/TRBV3-2
J: TRBJ1-2
size: -
D: -
CDR3: CASSQDTGVYGYTF
DNA: TGTGCCAGCAGCCAAGATACAGGTGTATATGGCTACACCTTC

V: TRBV7-2
J: TRBJ1-3
size: -
D: -
CDR3: CASSPQVSGNTIYF
DNA: TGTGCCAGCAGCCCTCAGGTGTCCGGAAACACCATATATTTT

V: TRBV5-4
J: TRBJ1-2
size: -
D: -
CDR3: CASSQRGVNYGYTF
DNA: TGTGCCAGCAGCCAGCGGGGAGTTAACTATGGCTACACCTTC

V: TRBV7-3
J: TRBJ1-5
size: -
D: -
CDR3: CASSPGEDQPQHF
DNA: TGTGCCAGCAGCCCTGGCGAGGATCAGCCCCAGCATTTT

V: TRBV5-1
J: TRBJ1-4
size: many
D: -
CDR3: CASGREANEKLFF
DNA: TGCGCCAGCGGGAGAGAGGCTAATGAAAAACTGTTTTTT

V: TRBV4-1
J: TRBJ2-5
size: -
D: TRBD1
CDR3: CASSLDRGRETQYF
DNA: TGCGCCAGCAGCCTGGACAGGGGGAGGGAGACCCAGTACTTC

V: TRBV10-1
J: TRBJ2-5
size: -
D: TRBD2
CDR3: CASSELAGGRRYF
DNA: TGCGCCAGCAGTGAGCTAGCGGGGGGCCGCAGGTACTTC

V: TRBV6-4
J: TRBJ1-1
size: -
D: -
CDR3: CASSDSPGASETEAFF
DNA: TGTGCCAGCAGTGACTCGCCGGGGGCGTCGGAAACTGAAGCTTTCTTT

V: TRBV5-1
J: TRBJ2-5
size: -
D: TRBD2
CDR3: CASSFLAGGLETQYF
DNA: TGCGCCAGCAGCTTTCTAGCGGGGGGCCTCGAGACCCAGTACTTC

V: TRBV5-1
J: TRBJ2-5
size: -
D: -
CDR3: CASSLAELETQYF
DNA: TGCGCCAGCAGCTTGGCAGAGCTTGAGACCCAGTACTTC

V: TRBV24-1
J: TRBJ1-5
size: -
D: TRBD1
CDR3: CATSVLTGVPSNQPQHF
DNA: TGTGCCACCAGTGTTTTGACAGGGGTTCCAAGCAATCAGCCCCAGCATTTT

V: TRBV30
J: TRBJ2-2
size: -
D: TRBD1
CDR3: CAWSPGGWTGELFF
DNA: TGTGCCTGGAGTCCAGGGGGCTGGACCGGGGAGCTGTTTTTT

V: TRBV11-3
J: TRBJ1-2
size: -
D: -
CDR3: CASSFNRVSYTF
DNA: TGTGCCAGCAGCTTCAACAGGGTCAGCTACACCTTC